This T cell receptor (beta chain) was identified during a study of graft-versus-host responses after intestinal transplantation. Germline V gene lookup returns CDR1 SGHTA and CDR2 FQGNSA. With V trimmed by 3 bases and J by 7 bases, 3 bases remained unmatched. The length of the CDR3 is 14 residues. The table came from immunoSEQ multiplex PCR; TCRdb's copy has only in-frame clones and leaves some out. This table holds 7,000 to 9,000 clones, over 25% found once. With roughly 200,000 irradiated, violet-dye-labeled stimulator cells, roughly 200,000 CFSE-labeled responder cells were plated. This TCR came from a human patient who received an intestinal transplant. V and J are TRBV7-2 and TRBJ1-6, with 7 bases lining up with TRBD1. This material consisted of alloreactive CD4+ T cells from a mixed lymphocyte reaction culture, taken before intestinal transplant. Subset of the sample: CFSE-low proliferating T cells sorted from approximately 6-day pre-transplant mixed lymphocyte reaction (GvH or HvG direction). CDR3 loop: CASSLGQPNSPLHF. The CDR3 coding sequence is TGTGCCAGCAGCTTGGGACAGCCAAATTCACCCCTCCACTTT.